Listed below are T cell receptor beta chains from one sample, sequenced in a study of response to subunit inactivated influenza vaccine. TCRdb re-called the RT-PCR reads through MiXCR, storing one row per CDR3 protein. The data hold about 580,000 distinct CDR3 sequences, with less than 15% observed a single time. The source material was PBMCs from blood, sampled 11 to 12 days after vaccination. Every receptor here comes from a man in his fifties or sixties who received an inactivated influenza vaccine. Each CDR3 is given with its conserved first and last residue. The order of the fields is D gene, J gene, V gene, clone size, CDR3 protein, CDR3 DNA. The D gene is left open where the match is weak. Clone size is stated in some rows and not others, as once, few, many or a class when expanded.

. TRBJ2-7 TRBV12-3/TRBV12-4 few CASSSQTGTPTFGQYF TGTGCCAGCAGCTCTCAGACCGGGACTCCTACTTTCGGGCAGTACTTC
. TRBJ2-6 TRBV5-1 . CASSLGRAGANVLTF TGCGCCAGCAGCTTGGGCCGAGCTGGGGCCAACGTCCTGACTTTC
TRBD2 TRBJ2-3 TRBV7-2 few CASSSHSGTGTDTQYF TGTGCCAGCAGCTCCCATAGCGGGACCGGCACAGATACGCAGTATTTT
TRBD2 TRBJ2-1 TRBV3-1 . CASSQRGTTNEQFF TGTGCCAGCAGCCAACGTGGGACTACCAATGAGCAGTTCTTC
. TRBJ2-1 TRBV10-3 . CAISEDGRAGNNEQFF TGTGCCATCAGTGAAGATGGCAGGGCGGGTAACAATGAGCAGTTCTTC
TRBD1 TRBJ1-1 TRBV7-8 . CASSLTRGRTEAFF TGTGCCAGCAGCTTAACCAGGGGGAGAACTGAAGCTTTCTTT
. TRBJ2-1 TRBV11-1 few CASSLKGVGIYNEQFF TGTGCCAGCAGCCTAAAGGGTGTAGGTATATACAATGAGCAGTTCTTC
. TRBJ2-2 TRBV6-2/TRBV6-3 . CASSEARELFF TGTGCCAGCAGTGAGGCTAGGGAGCTGTTTTTT
. TRBJ2-5 TRBV7-8 . CASSLVWSSRAGETQYF TGTGCCAGCAGCTTAGTTTGGTCTTCTCGCGCCGGGGAGACCCAGTACTTC
TRBD2 TRBJ2-2 TRBV29-1 many CSVVASGSTGELFF TGCAGCGTTGTTGCTAGCGGGAGTACCGGGGAGCTGTTTTTT
. TRBJ1-5 TRBV15 few CATSRDRGSNQPQHF TGTGCCACCAGCAGAGATAGGGGTTCCAATCAGCCCCAGCATTTT
TRBD2 TRBJ2-7 TRBV6-2/TRBV6-3 . CASAVRKGLAASVSYEQYF TGTGCCAGCGCGGTAAGGAAAGGACTAGCGGCCTCCGTCTCCTACGAGCAGTACTTC
. TRBJ2-3 TRBV7-2 . CASSLVLVGTDTQYF TGTGCCAGCAGCTTAGTTCTCGTCGGCACAGATACGCAGTATTTT
. TRBJ1-6 TRBV28 many CASTLGPGRPSWPSPLHF TGTGCCAGCACCCTAGGACCGGGACGGCCAAGTTGGCCCTCACCCCTCCACTTT
TRBD1 TRBJ2-7 TRBV9 few CASSIGTGAYEQYF TGTGCCAGCAGCATTGGGACAGGAGCATACGAGCAGTACTTC
. TRBJ2-1 TRBV2 few CASRTTGVPYNEQFF TGTGCCAGCAGAACGACAGGAGTACCCTACAATGAGCAGTTCTTC
. TRBJ2-7 TRBV29-1 . CSIAPALSYEQYF TGCAGCATCGCACCAGCGCTTTCCTACGAGCAGTACTTC
TRBD1 TRBJ2-1 TRBV29-1 . CSGVDRGRNEQFF TGCAGCGGGGTCGACAGGGGGCGGAATGAGCAGTTCTTC
. TRBJ1-5 TRBV6-2/TRBV6-3 few CASSYLEVGNQPQHF TGTGCCAGCAGTTACTTGGAGGTCGGCAATCAGCCCCAGCATTTT
. TRBJ1-3 TRBV30 few CAWSDRVSGNTIYF TGTGCCTGGAGTGACAGGGTCTCTGGAAACACCATATATTTT
TRBD2 TRBJ2-3 TRBV5-5 . CASSFRGDDTQYF TGTGCCAGCAGCTTCCGGGGGGACGATACGCAGTATTTT
. TRBJ1-2 TRBV28 few CASSFTGTNYGYTF TGTGCCAGCAGTTTCACGGGAACCAACTATGGCTACACCTTC
TRBD2 TRBJ2-5 TRBV20-1 few CSAPGLAGGSGETQYF TGCAGTGCGCCGGGACTAGCGGGGGGGAGTGGAGAGACCCAGTACTTC
. TRBJ2-7 TRBV29-1 . CSVGMGRTYEQYF TGCAGCGTCGGGATGGGACGCACCTACGAGCAGTACTTC
. TRBJ2-7 TRBV7-8 once CASSLAGRSVELYF TGTGCCAGCAGCTTAGCGGGTCGTTCCGTCGAGCTGTACTTC
. TRBJ1-1 TRBV12-3/TRBV12-4 many CASSPRGMNTEAFF TGTGCCAGCAGCCCCCGGGGGATGAACACTGAAGCTTTCTTT
. TRBJ2-1 TRBV7-2 few CASSSPGHIDEFF TGTGCCAGCAGCTCTCCGGGACACATTGATGAGTTCTTC
TRBD1 TRBJ1-3 TRBV5-6 few CASSLGTGSGNTIYF TGTGCCAGCAGCCTAGGGACAGGCTCTGGAAACACCATATATTTT
. TRBJ2-7 TRBV18 few CASSDDVSYEQYF TGTGCCAGCTCAGACGACGTCAGCTACGAGCAGTACTTC
TRBD1 TRBJ1-4 TRBV11-2 many CASSYRQGGEKLFF TGTGCCAGCAGCTACAGACAGGGTGGGGAAAAACTGTTTTTT
. TRBJ1-1 TRBV5-1 . CASGEKGVEAFF TGCGCCAGCGGAGAAAAGGGCGTCGAAGCTTTCTTT
. TRBJ1-6 TRBV10-3 few CAIREQGLGSPLHF TGTGCCATCAGGGAACAAGGGTTGGGTTCACCCCTCCACTTT
TRBD2 TRBJ2-7 TRBV6-2/TRBV6-3 few CASSYPGLAGSYEQYF TGTGCCAGCAGTTATCCTGGACTAGCGGGGTCCTACGAGCAGTACTTC
TRBD1 TRBJ1-2 TRBV7-9 few CASSRTDRAGYGYTF TGTGCCAGCAGCCGAACGGACAGGGCGGGCTATGGCTACACCTTC
. TRBJ2-5 TRBV27 few CASSPIGFGQVETQYF TGTGCCAGCAGTCCCATAGGATTTGGACAAGTAGAGACCCAGTACTTC
. TRBJ1-2 TRBV3-1 . CASSRRENYGYTF TGTGCCAGCAGCCGCAGGGAGAACTATGGCTACACCTTC
. TRBJ2-7 TRBV7-2 few CASSLVGGFVEQYF TGTGCCAGCAGCTTAGTTGGAGGGTTTGTTGAGCAGTACTTC
TRBD2 TRBJ2-7 TRBV24-1 . CATSDSRPGRSYEQYF TGTGCCACCAGTGACTCTAGACCCGGGAGGTCCTACGAGCAGTACTTC
TRBD1 TRBJ2-5 TRBV5-8 . CASSYRDRGRRETQYF TGTGCCAGCAGTTACCGGGACAGGGGGCGCCGAGAGACCCAGTACTTC
. TRBJ2-5 TRBV20-1 few CSARDLVVAETQYF TGCAGTGCTAGAGATCTGGTAGTGGCGGAGACCCAGTACTTC
. TRBJ2-7 TRBV3-1 few CASSQGRGLEQYF TGTGCCAGCAGCCAAGGTCGAGGGCTCGAGCAGTACTTC
. TRBJ2-2 TRBV15 . CATLMIGGSTGELFF TGTGCCACATTGATGATCGGGGGTAGCACCGGGGAGCTGTTTTTT
. TRBJ2-5 TRBV20-1 . CSARVRQAEKAGKTQYF TGCAGTGCTAGAGTCCGCCAGGCGGAGAAGGCTGGGAAGACCCAGTACTTC
. TRBJ2-3 TRBV7-9 many CASSFRGGTNTDTQYF TGTGCCAGCAGCTTTAGAGGGGGTACTAACACAGATACGCAGTATTTT
. TRBJ1-5 TRBV5-5 . CASSLAEEPQHF TGTGCCAGCAGCTTGGCCGAGGAGCCCCAGCATTTT
. TRBJ1-5 TRBV4-2 . CASSQAPVANQPQHF TGTGCCAGCAGCCAAGCCCCCGTAGCTAATCAGCCCCAGCATTTT
. TRBJ2-5 TRBV20-1 . CSASVLAETQYF TGCAGTGCTAGTGTCTTAGCGGAGACCCAGTACTTC
. TRBJ1-5 TRBV2 . CASSDPSGTLSNQPQHF TGTGCCAGCAGTGATCCTAGCGGGACCCTTAGCAATCAGCCCCAGCATTTT
. TRBJ1-4 TRBV12-3/TRBV12-4 many CASSRQSPEKLFF TGTGCCAGCAGCAGACAGTCACCTGAAAAACTGTTTTTT
. TRBJ2-7 TRBV7-9 few CASSLEGTLVDEQYF TGTGCCAGCAGCTTAGAAGGGACTCTTGTCGACGAGCAGTACTTC
. TRBJ2-4 TRBV12-3/TRBV12-4 . CASSPGRRNIQYF TGTGCCAGCAGTCCTGGGCGGAGGAACATTCAGTACTTC
TRBD2 TRBJ2-7 TRBV6-5 few CASSSQTSGGYEQYF TGTGCCAGCAGTTCCCAGACTAGCGGGGGCTACGAGCAGTACTTC